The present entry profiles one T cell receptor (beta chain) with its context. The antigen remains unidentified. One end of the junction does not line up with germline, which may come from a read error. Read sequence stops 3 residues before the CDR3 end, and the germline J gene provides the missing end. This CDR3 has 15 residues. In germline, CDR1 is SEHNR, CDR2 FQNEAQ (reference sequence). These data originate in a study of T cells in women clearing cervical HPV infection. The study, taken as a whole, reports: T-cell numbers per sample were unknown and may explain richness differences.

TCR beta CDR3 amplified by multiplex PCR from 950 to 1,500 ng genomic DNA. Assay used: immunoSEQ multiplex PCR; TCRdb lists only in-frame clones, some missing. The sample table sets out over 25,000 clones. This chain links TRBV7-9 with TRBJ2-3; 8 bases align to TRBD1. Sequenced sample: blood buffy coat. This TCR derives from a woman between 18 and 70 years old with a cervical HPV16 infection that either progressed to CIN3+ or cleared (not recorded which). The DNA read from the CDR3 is TGTGCCAGCAGCCGGGACAGGAGTAGCACAGAGACG. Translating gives CASSRDRSSTET. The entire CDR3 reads CASSRDRSSTETQYF. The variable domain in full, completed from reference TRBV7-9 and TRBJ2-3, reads DTGVSQNPRHKITKRGQNVTFRCDPISEHNRLYWYRQTLGQGPEFLTYFQNEAQLEKSRLLSDRFSAERPKGSFSTLEIQRTEQGDSAMYLCASSRDRSSTETQYFGPGTRLTVL.